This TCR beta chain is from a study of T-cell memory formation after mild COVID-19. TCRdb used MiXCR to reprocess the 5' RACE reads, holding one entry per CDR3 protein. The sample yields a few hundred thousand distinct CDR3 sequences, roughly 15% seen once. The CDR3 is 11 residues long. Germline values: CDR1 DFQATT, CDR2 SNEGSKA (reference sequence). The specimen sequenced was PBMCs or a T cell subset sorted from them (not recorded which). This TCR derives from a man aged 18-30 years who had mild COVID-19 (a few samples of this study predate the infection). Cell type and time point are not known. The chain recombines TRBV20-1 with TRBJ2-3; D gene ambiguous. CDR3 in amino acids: CSGSMGATQYF. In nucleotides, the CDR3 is TGCAGCGGGTCGATGGGTGCTACGCAGTATTTT.